This record covers a single T cell receptor beta chain. This sample is drawn from a study of CD8 T cells in Susac syndrome. Trimming left V 3 bases short and J 3 bases short, with 12 bases between. In germline, CDR1 is DFQATT, CDR2 SNEGSKA (reference sequence). The length of the CDR3 is 13 residues. RNA amounts of 0.5 to 1 ug underwent reverse transcription with random hexamers. The TCR beta CDR3 was amplified by immunoSEQ multiplex PCR across 54 Vbeta, 13 Jbeta. TCRdb ran MiXCR on the immunoSEQ multiplex PCR reads and lists one entry per CDR3 protein. The sample carries around 270,000 distinct CDR3 sequences, 65% to 90% recorded once.

This TCR came from a human donor with multiple sclerosis. Sequenced sample: CD8+ T cells from PBMCs. The rearrangement uses TRBV20-1 and TRBJ2-7; a weak D match, TRBD2 (5 bases). CDR3 loop: CSARRAPDYEQYF. The CDR3 nucleotides are TGCAGTGCTAGGCGGGCGCCGGACTACGAGCAGTACTTC.